This T cell receptor (beta chain) was documented in a study of CD8 T cells in Susac syndrome. Study at large: When their blood was taken, patients with Susac syndrome were therapy-naive, taking corticosteroids, or taking intravenous immunoglobulin alone. Regarding the study as a whole: In total CD8+ repertoires, 15 to 20 Susac-specific public clones were found, and roughly five in CD8+ TEMRA repertoires. The greatest CD8+ clonal expansion in Susac occurred in TEMRA cells and in active patients.

Per germline, CDR1 SNHLY and CDR2 FYNNEI. Losses at the gene ends were 8 bases for V and 2 bases for J; bases not matched to a gene: 8. The CDR3 length is 14 residues. With random hexamers, reverse transcription was performed on about 0.5 to 1 ug of RNA. TCRdb re-called the immunoSEQ multiplex PCR reads through MiXCR, storing one row per CDR3 protein. The data show 84,000 or so distinct CDR3 sequences, approximately 96% seen once. As judged by recently defined diagnostic criteria, patients with Susac syndrome had definite or probable disease. Comments on this clonotype: Its specificity is unknown.

The sample comprised CD8+ T cells from PBMCs. The V call is TRBV2, the J call TRBJ2-5, with 7 bases matching TRBD2. The TCR comes from a human donor with Susac syndrome. CDR3 DNA: TGTGCCAGCGGCAAGCTAGCGGTACAAGAGACCCAGTACTTC. It encodes CASGKLAVQETQYF.